The TCR beta chain described here comes from a study of T-cell memory formation after mild COVID-19. Looking at the study overall: Largely donor-specific sequence clusters came from a couple of donors.

The length of the CDR3 is 15 residues. From germline, CDR1 is SGHVS and CDR2 FNYEAQ. V was pared by 5 bases and J by 5 bases, with 8 bases of the junction left unmatched. In its sample, this clonotype was seen many times. What it binds is unknown. General study results and limits: Pre-infection memory carried some responding clones, suggesting that cross-reactive memory joined. Contracting CD4+ clones were located mainly in CM and EM, and CD8+ clones in EMRA.

Constant-segment-primed 5'RACE gave TCR alpha and TCR beta cDNA libraries with sample barcodes and UMIs. From the 5' RACE reads, TCRdb called clonotypes with MiXCR, one entry per CDR3 protein. The data contain 250,000 to 350,000 distinct CDR3 sequences, approximately 20% of them singletons. This rearrangement joins TRBV7-6 to TRBJ2-1; 8 nucleotides line up with TRBD1. The receptor's source is a man between 18 and 29 years old who had mild COVID-19 (a few samples of this study predate the infection). Cell type and time point are not known. The sequenced sample was PBMCs or a T cell subset sorted from them (not recorded which). This CDR3 is CASSRRQGSHNEQFF. CDR3 DNA sequence: TGTGCCAGCAGCCGGAGACAGGGGAGTCACAATGAGCAGTTCTTC.